The 10 T cell receptor beta chains reported below all come from one sample, sequenced in a study of identifying expanded T cells in peripheral blood. Only in-frame clones appear in the TCRdb table, and some are missing; sequencing was by immunoSEQ multiplex PCR. This sample has approximately 100,000 clones; approximately 90% occur once, and the top ten carry around 15%. Sequencing used blood. The receptors were sampled from a person aged 18 to 70 in good health.

This clone was seen a single time. This chain links TRBV14 with TRBJ2-7; no clear D gene. Germline V gene lookup returns CDR1 SGHDN and CDR2 FVKESK. The CDR3 runs to 15 residues. Trimming took 1 base from V and 2 from J, leaving 12 bases between them. The CDR3 bases are TGTGCCAGCAGCCAAGCTCTGGCAGGAGCCTACGAGCAGTACTTC. This sequence encodes CASSQALAGAYEQYF.

V gene TRBV28 combines with J gene TRBJ1-1, with D unresolved. CDR1 is MDHEN, CDR2 SYDVKM, per germline. The CDR3 spans 11 residues. Trimming cost V 10 bases and J 1 base, with 7 bases left between them. CDR3 region: CATLRNTEAFF. The CDR3 DNA reads TGTGCCACCCTCAGGAACACTGAAGCTTTCTTT. The whole variable domain, remainder taken from reference TRBV28 and TRBJ1-1, is DVKVTQSSRYLVKRTGEKVFLECVQDMDHENMFWYRQDPGLGLRLIYFSYDVKMKEKGDIPEGYSVSREKKERFSLILESASTNQTSMYLCATLRNTEAFFGQGTRLTVV.

V usage is TRBV5-6 and J usage is TRBJ2-1; D call uncertain. The ends were cut back, 2 bases at V and 0 bases at J, with 12 bases in the middle. Germline values: CDR1 SGHDT, CDR2 YYEEEE. This CDR3 contains 16 residues. The CDR3 nucleotides read TGTGCCAGCAGCTTTTACTTGCTACCCTCCTACAATGAGCAGTTCTTC. This gives the protein CASSFYLLPSYNEQFF. Variable domain in full (rest from reference TRBV5-6 and TRBJ2-1): DAGVTQSPTHLIKTRGQQVTLRCSPKSGHDTVSWYQQALGQGPQFIFQYYEEEERQRGNFPDRFSGHQFPNYSSELNVNALLLGDSALYLCASSFYLLPSYNEQFFGPGTRLTVL.

The rearrangement joins TRBV7-8 to TRBJ1-2, with D perhaps matching TRBD1 (6 bases). The V gene lost 5 bases and the J gene lost 5 bases, with 15 bases spanning the gap. CDR3 length: 14 amino acids. CDR1 is SGHVS and CDR2 is FQNEAQ in the germline V gene. The CDR3 protein is CASSPQAGVYGYTF. The CDR3 coding sequence is TGTGCCAGCAGCCCACAGGCAGGGGTGTATGGCTACACCTTC. The variable domain in full, completed from reference TRBV7-8 and TRBJ1-2, reads GAGVSQSPRYKVAKRGQDVALRCDPISGHVSLFWYQQALGQGPEFLTYFQNEAQLDKSGLPSDRFFAERPEGSVSTLKIQRTQQEDSAVYLCASSPQAGVYGYTFGSGTRLTVV.

CDR3 DNA: TGTGCCAGCAGCCCCCCGCCCGGGGCTTCGCGAGGCTACACCTTC. Translation gives CASSPPPGASRGYTF. The chain recombines TRBV9 with TRBJ1-2; D possibly corresponds to TRBD1 (5 bases). CDR3 length equals 15 residues. Germline CDR1 SGDLS, CDR2 YYNGEE. Trimming left V 4 bases short and J 8 bases short, with 21 bases between. Combining the CDR3 with reference TRBV9 and TRBJ1-2 gives the whole variable domain DSGVTQTPKHLITATGQRVTLRCSPRSGDLSVYWYQQSLDQGLQFLIQYYNGEERAKGNILERFSAQQFPDLHSELNLSSLELGDSALYFCASSPPPGASRGYTFGSGTRLTVV.

As regards this clone: The sample has other DNA sequences that encode this CDR3 too. This rearrangement joins TRBV6-6 to TRBJ1-4; 8 nucleotides align to TRBD1. CDR1 and CDR2 (germline): MNHNY, SVGAGI (reference sequence). The ends lost 2 bases at V and 8 bases at J; junction bases unmatched: 1. The CDR3 contains 13 residues. CDR3 amino acids: CASSYGTGEKLFF. The CDR3 DNA is TGTGCCAGCAGTTACGGGACAGGCGAAAAACTGTTTTTT.

As DNA, the CDR3 is TGCGCCAGCAGACATACAGACAGGAGCTCCTATAATTCACCCCTCCACTTT. Encoded protein: CASRHTDRSSYNSPLHF. This chain links TRBV5-1 with TRBJ1-6, with D perhaps TRBD1 (6 bases). V lost 5 bases and J 0 bases, leaving 15 bases between the germline ends. The CDR3 has 17 amino acids. In germline, CDR1 is SGHRS, CDR2 YFSETQ.

CDR3 loop: CASKGHAPRKDLNTEAFF. CDR3 DNA sequence: TGTGCCAGCAAGGGACACGCGCCTCGAAAGGACCTGAACACTGAAGCTTTCTTT. The rearrangement links TRBV7-9 to TRBJ1-1; D perhaps matches TRBD1 (6 bases). The germline gives CDR1 SEHNR, CDR2 FQNEAQ (reference sequence). The CDR3 has 18 amino acids. V lost 7 bases to trimming and J lost 0 bases, with 24 bases between them.

J is TRBJ1-2 and V is TRBV10-3; D gene unclear. Trimming removed 2 bases at V and 3 bases at J, with 13 bases between. The CDR3 extends over 15 amino acids. Germline V gives CDR1 ENHRY, CDR2 SYGVKD. The CDR3 here is CAISEVRQEDYGYTF. CDR3 nucleotide sequence: TGTGCCATCAGTGAGGTCCGCCAGGAGGACTATGGCTACACCTTC.

This chain uses TRBV11-3 with TRBJ2-3; 9 positions match TRBD1. Germline values: CDR1 SGHNT, CDR2 YENEEA. This CDR3 has 15 residues. V gave up 5 bases and J gave up 6 bases; unmatched junction bases: 9. The DNA for the CDR3 is TGTGCCAGCAGCCCCGGGACAGGGAACAGGGATACGCAGTATTTT. Amino acid sequence: CASSPGTGNRDTQYF.